A selection of T cell receptor beta chains follows, all from one sample in a study of T cell responses to AZD1222 COVID-19 vaccine. Some clones are missing from TCRdb's copy, which holds only in-frame ones; the method was immunoSEQ multiplex PCR. Of 120,000 or so clones listed, roughly nine tenths were seen once; the top ten hold approximately 3%. Sequencing used peripheral blood, obtained on day 0 of AZD1222 vaccination. The receptor source for this set is an adult in good health. Each CDR3 is given with its conserved first and last residue. A D gene is named only where the DNA matches it firmly. Expanded clones are given a class, and other clones once, few, many or no size at all.

D	size	V	length	J	DNA	CDR3
.	.	TRBV19	13	TRBJ2-3	TGTGCCAGTAGTATCGGAACAGTTGATACGCAGTATTTT	CASSIGTVDTQYF
TRBD2	.	TRBV6-6	14	TRBJ2-1	TGTGCCACCTCGAGCGGGAGCTCCTACAATGAGCAGTTCTTC	CATSSGSSYNEQFF
.	once	TRBV6-6	14	TRBJ1-4	TGTGCCAGCAGCCTCTGGGGCAGTAATGAAAAACTGTTTTTT	CASSLWGSNEKLFF
.	.	TRBV5-1	17	TRBJ2-4	TGCGCCAGCAGCTTGGATCAGGTGGAGGTGGCCAAAAACATTCAGTACTTC	CASSLDQVEVAKNIQYF
.	.	TRBV12-3/TRBV12-4	10	TRBJ1-1	TGTGCCAGCGGCATAGTCGAAGCTTTCTTT	CASGIVEAFF
.	.	TRBV9	15	TRBJ2-2	TGTGCCAGCAGCGTAGGGGCCCCGAACACCGGGGAGCTGTTTTTT	CASSVGAPNTGELFF
TRBD1	.	TRBV9	19	TRBJ1-3	TGTGCCAGCAGCGTAGCCCAAGGGGTCGGGACAGACTCTGGAAACACCATATATTTT	CASSVAQGVGTDSGNTIYF
TRBD1	.	TRBV18	15	TRBJ1-6	TGTGCCAGCTCACCGAAGACAGGGGGGAATTCACCCCTCCACTTT	CASSPKTGGNSPLHF
.	.	TRBV9	13	TRBJ2-5	TGTGCCAGCAGCGTAGGGGCTGAAGAGACCCAGTACTTC	CASSVGAEETQYF
.	once	TRBV5-1	14	TRBJ1-2	TGCGCCAGCAGCTTGGTCCTGGGGGACTATGGCTACACCTTC	CASSLVLGDYGYTF
.	.	TRBV19	13	TRBJ1-2	TGTGCCAGTAGCACGGACTGGGACTATGGCTACACCTTC	CASSTDWDYGYTF
.	once	TRBV7-9	11	TRBJ2-2	TGTGCCAGCAGCTTGGCCGGGGAGCTGTTTTTT	CASSLAGELFF
.	.	TRBV7-3	16	TRBJ2-2	TGTGCCAGCAGCTTTTCTGGTCTATCTCTGGCCGGGGAGCTGTTTTTT	CASSFSGLSLAGELFF
.	.	TRBV7-6	19	TRBJ1-1	TGTGCCAGCAGCCCCTATAGGCCGGGGGTCGAAGTATCGAACACTGAAGCTTTCTTT	CASSPYRPGVEVSNTEAFF
.	.	TRBV5-4	15	TRBJ1-3	TGTGCCAGCAGCTTGGCAGGCGCGTCTGGAAACACCATATATTTT	CASSLAGASGNTIYF
.	.	TRBV6-5	13	TRBJ2-7	TGTGCCAGCAGTTACGGGGATCCCTACGAGCAGTACTTC	CASSYGDPYEQYF